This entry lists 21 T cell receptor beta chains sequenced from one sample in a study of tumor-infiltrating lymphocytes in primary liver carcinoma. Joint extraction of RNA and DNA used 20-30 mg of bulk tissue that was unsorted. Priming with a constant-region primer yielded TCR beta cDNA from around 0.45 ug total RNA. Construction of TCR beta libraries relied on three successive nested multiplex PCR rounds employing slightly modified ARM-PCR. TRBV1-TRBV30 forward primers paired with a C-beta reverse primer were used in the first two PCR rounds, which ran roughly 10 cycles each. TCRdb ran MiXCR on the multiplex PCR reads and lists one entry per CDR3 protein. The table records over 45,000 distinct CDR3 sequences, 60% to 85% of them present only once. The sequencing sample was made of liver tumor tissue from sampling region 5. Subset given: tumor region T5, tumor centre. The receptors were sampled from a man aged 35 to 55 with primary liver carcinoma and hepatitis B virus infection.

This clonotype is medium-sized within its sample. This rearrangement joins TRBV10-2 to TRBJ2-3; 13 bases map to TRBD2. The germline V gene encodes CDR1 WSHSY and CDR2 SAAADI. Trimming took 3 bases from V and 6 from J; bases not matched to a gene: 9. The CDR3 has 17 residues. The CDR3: CASSEWTSGRGADTQYF. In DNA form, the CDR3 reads TGCGCCAGCAGTGAATGGACTAGCGGGAGAGGGGCGGATACGCAGTATTTT.

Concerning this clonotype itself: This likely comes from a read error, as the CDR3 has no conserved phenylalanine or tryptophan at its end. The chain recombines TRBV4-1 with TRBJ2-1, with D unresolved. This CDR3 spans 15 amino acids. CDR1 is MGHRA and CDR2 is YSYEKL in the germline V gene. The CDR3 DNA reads TGTGCCAGCAGCCAAAGATCTGTGACCTACAATGAGCAGTTCTTA. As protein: CASSQRSVTYNEQFL.

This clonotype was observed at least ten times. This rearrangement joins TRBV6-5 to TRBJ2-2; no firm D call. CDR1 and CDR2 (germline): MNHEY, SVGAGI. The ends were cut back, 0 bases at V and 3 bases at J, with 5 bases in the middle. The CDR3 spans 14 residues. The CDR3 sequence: CASSYSRDTGELFF. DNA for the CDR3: TGTGCCAGCAGTTACTCTCGGGACACCGGGGAGCTGTTTTTT.

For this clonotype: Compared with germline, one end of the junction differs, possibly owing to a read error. The CDR3 region has the DNA TGTGTCAGCAGTGCACACCGGGACAGGGCGTACAGTGAGCAGTTCTTC. This codes for CVSSAHRDRAYSEQFF. The chain links TRBV6-1 to TRBJ2-1; 9 bases align to TRBD1. Per germline, CDR1 MNHNS and CDR2 SASEGT. The CDR3 contains 16 residues.

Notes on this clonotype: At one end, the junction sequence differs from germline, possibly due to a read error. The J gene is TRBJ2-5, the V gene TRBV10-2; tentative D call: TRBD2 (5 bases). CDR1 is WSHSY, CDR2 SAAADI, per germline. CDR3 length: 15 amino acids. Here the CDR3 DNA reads TGCGCCAGCAGTGAGGGACTGCCCATCCAAGAGACCCATTACTTC. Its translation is CASSEGLPIQETHYF.

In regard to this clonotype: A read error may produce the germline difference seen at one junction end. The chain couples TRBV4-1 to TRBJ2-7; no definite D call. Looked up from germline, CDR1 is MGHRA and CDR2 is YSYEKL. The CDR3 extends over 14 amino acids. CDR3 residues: CPSSQDQLPEEQYF. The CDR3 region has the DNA TGCCCCAGCAGTCAAGATCAACTACCGGAAGAGCAGTACTTC.

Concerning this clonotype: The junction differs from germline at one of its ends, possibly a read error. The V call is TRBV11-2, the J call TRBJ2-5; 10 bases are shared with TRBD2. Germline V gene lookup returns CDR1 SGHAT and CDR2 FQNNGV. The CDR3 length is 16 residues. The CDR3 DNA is TGTGCTAGCAGCTTGGTCCCGACTAGCGGGCAAGAGACCCAGTACTTC. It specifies CASSLVPTSGQETQYF. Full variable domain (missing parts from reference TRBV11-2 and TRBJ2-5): EAGVAQSPRYKIIEKRQSVAFWCNPISGHATLYWYQQILGQGPKLLIQFQNNGVVDDSQLPKDRFSAERLKGVDSTLKIQPAKLEDSAVYLCASSLVPTSGQETQYFGPGTRLLVL.

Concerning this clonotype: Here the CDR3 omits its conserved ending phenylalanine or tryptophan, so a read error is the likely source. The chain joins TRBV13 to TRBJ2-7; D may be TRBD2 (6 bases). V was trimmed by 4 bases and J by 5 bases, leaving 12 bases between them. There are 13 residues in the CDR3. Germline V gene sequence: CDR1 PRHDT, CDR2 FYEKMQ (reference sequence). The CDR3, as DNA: TGTGCCAGCAGCTCTGGAGGGTCCGACGAGCAGTACCTC. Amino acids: CASSSGGSDEQYL.

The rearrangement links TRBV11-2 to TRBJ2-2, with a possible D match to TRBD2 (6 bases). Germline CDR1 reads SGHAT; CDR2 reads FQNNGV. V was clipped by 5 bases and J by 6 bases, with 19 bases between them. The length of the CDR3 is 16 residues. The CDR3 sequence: CASSPWVGGISGELFF. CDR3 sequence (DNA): TGTGCCAGCAGCCCATGGGTGGGCGGGATATCCGGGGAGCTGTTTTTT.

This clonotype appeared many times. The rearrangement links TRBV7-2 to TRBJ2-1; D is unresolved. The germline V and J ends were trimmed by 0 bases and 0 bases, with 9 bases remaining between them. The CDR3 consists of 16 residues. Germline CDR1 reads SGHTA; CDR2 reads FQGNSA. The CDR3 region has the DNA TGTGCCAGCAGCTTAGCCCAGGACCCCTCCTACAATGAGCAGTTCTTC. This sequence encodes CASSLAQDPSYNEQFF.

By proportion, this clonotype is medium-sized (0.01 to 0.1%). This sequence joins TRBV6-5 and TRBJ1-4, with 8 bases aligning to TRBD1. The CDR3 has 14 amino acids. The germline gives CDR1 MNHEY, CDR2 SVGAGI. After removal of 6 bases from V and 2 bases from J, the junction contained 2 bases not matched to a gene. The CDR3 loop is CASSRQGTNEKLFF. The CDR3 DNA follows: TGTGCCAGCAGCCGACAGGGGACTAATGAAAAACTGTTTTTT.

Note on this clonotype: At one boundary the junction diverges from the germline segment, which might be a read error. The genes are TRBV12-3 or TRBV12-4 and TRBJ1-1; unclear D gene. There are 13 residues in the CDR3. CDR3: CGSSYRRNNEAFF. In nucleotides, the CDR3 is TGTGGCAGCAGTTATAGAAGGAACAATGAAGCTTTCTTT.

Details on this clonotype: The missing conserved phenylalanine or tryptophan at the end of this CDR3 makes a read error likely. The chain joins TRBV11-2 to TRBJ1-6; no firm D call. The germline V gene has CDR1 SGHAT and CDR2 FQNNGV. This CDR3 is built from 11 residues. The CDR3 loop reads CASSLGSPLHS. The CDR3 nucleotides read TGCGCCAGCAGCTTGGGATCACCCCTCCACTCT.

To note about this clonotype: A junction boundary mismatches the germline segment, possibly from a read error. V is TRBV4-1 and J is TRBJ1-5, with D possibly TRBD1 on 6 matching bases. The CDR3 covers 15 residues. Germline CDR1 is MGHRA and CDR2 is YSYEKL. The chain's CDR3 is CASSQPGGSNRPQHF. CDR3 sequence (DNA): TGCGCCAGCAGCCAGCCTGGGGGCAGCAATCGGCCCCAACATTTT.

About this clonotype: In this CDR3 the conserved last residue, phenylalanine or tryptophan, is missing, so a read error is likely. CDR3 protein: CASSSRGQGLAGSNEQFY. As DNA, the CDR3 is TGCGCCAGCAGCTCAAGGGGACAGGGACTAGCGGGATCAAATGAGCAGTTCTAC. The chain is built from TRBV11-3 and TRBJ2-1; 13 positions match TRBD2. This CDR3 has 18 residues. Germline CDR1 reads SGHNT; CDR2 reads YENEEA.

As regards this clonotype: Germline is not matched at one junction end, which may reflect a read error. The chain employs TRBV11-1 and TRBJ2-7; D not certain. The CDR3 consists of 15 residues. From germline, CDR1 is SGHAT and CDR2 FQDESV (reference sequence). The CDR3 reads CASSLEATTSCEQYF. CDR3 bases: TGTGCCAGCAGCTTAGAGGCGACCACGTCCTGCGAGCAGTACTTC.

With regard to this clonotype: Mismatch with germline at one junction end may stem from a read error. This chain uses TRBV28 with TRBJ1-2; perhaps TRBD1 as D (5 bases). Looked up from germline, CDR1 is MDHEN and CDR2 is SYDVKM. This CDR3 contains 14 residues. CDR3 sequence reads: CTSSLEGRGYGYTF. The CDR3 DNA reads TGTACCAGCAGTTTAGAGGGAAGGGGCTATGGCTACACCTTC.

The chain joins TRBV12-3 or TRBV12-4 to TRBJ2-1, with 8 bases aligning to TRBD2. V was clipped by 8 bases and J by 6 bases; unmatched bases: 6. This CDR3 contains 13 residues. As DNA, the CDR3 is TGTGCCAGCGTGGGACTAGGCTTCAATGAGCAGTTCTTC. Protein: CASVGLGFNEQFF.

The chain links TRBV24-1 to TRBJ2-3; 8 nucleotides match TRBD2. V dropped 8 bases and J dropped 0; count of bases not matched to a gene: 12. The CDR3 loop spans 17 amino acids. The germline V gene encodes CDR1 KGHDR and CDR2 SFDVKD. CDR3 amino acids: CATTAGGPGPSTDTQYF. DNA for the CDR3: TGTGCCACCACGGCGGGAGGCCCGGGCCCTAGCACAGATACGCAGTATTTT.

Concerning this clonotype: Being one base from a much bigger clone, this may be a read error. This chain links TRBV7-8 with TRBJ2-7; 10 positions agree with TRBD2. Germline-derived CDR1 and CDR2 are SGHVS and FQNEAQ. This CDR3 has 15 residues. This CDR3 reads CDSSSWTSGVYEQYF. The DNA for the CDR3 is TGTGACAGCAGCTCCTGGACTAGCGGAGTCTACGAGCAGTACTTC.

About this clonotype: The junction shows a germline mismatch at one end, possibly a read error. CDR3 sequence: CDSSPQWGWDIQYF. The CDR3 coding sequence is TGCGACAGCAGCCCCCAATGGGGGTGGGACATTCAGTACTTC. V usage is TRBV11-2 and J usage is TRBJ2-4; D possibly matches TRBD1 or TRBD2 (5 bases each). Per the germline V gene, CDR1 is SGHAT and CDR2 is FQNNGV. CDR3 length: 14 amino acids.